This T cell receptor (beta chain) is from a study of glioma-infiltrating T cells after dendritic cell vaccination. The CDR3 covers 13 residues. Germline-derived CDR1 and CDR2 are LNHDA and SQIVND (reference sequence). V lost 3 bases to trimming and J lost 5 bases, with 7 bases between them. The table came from immunoSEQ multiplex PCR; TCRdb's copy has only in-frame clones and leaves some out. The data contain 35,000 to 40,000 clones, around 80% of them singletons. The rearrangement joins TRBV19 to TRBJ1-4; TRBD1 is a possible D gene (5 bases). Sequenced material: blood, taken before dendritic cell vaccination. This clonotype was sampled from a human donor with glioblastoma. The CDR3 sequence is CASSMDTNEKLFF. The CDR3 nucleotides read TGTGCCAGTAGTATGGACACCAATGAAAAACTGTTTTTT.